The 24 T cell receptor beta chains below all came from one sample that was sequenced in a study of cytomegalovirus exposure and HLA in healthy donors. The PCR used 60 Vbeta and 13 Jbeta primers. TCRdb's table, derived via immunoSEQ multiplex PCR, lists solely in-frame clones and lacks some. The sample has about 190,000 clones; about 85% are singletons. The sample consisted of PBMCs. Every receptor here comes from a woman between 50 and 59 years old in good health and CMV-seropositive.

The V and J genes are TRBV4-3 and TRBJ2-7; TRBD1 matches 8 bases. The CDR3 covers 17 residues. V was pared by 9 bases and J by 0 bases, with 16 bases of the junction left unmatched. Germline assignment: CDR1 LGHNA and CDR2 YSLEER. CDR3 DNA sequence: TGCGCCAGTTCGGGACAGGACTCGGAAGGGAGCTCCTACGAGCAGTACTTC. Its protein product is CASSGQDSEGSSYEQYF.

This chain links TRBV11-3 with TRBJ2-1, with D unresolved. The CDR3 runs to 14 residues. Germline CDR1 and CDR2: SGHNT and YENEEA. With 0 bases removed from V and 6 bases from J, the gap between germline ends came to 9 bases. For the CDR3, the DNA is TGTGCCAGCAGCTTAGATTGGCTCCCCAATGAGCAGTTCTTC. Protein sequence: CASSLDWLPNEQFF.

The chain has TRBV2 and TRBJ2-1; TRBD2 aligns across 7 bases. The CDR3 consists of 13 residues. Germline-derived CDR1 and CDR2 are SNHLY and FYNNEI. J was trimmed by 5 bases and V by 7 bases; bases with no gene match: 5. CDR3 in amino acids: CASTDGRDNEQFF. Here the CDR3 DNA reads TGTGCCAGCACCGATGGGAGGGACAATGAGCAGTTCTTC.

The chain carries TRBV11-1 and TRBJ2-3, with no clear D. Germline loops: CDR1 SGHAT, CDR2 FQDESV (reference sequence). The CDR3 covers 14 residues. Trimming pared 0 bases from V and 5 bases from J, leaving 9 bases between. This CDR3 reads CASSLALTLDTQYF. The CDR3 DNA reads as TGTGCCAGCAGCTTAGCGCTAACCCTAGATACGCAGTATTTT.

V and J are TRBV19 and TRBJ1-1; perhaps TRBD1 as D (5 bases). This CDR3 comprises 13 residues. Trimming took off 5 bases at V and 4 bases at J, with 11 bases between the two ends. Germline CDR1 is LNHDA and CDR2 is SQIVND (reference sequence). The CDR3 bases are TGTGCCAGTAGTTTAAGGGGAGGCACTGAAGCTTTCTTT. Translation: CASSLRGGTEAFF.

The genes are TRBV28 and TRBJ1-2; the match to TRBD1 covers 8 bases. CDR1 is MDHEN, CDR2 SYDVKM, per germline. CDR3 size: 16 residues. V dropped 7 bases and J dropped 0; count of bases not matched to a gene: 10. CDR3 DNA sequence: TGTGCCAGCACCGCCGAGGGGACAGGCTCTAACTATGGCTACACCTTC. This translates into CASTAEGTGSNYGYTF.

This clone has just one count. This chain uses TRBV9 with TRBJ1-1; 8 bases match TRBD1. CDR3 length: 15 amino acids. Per the germline V gene, CDR1 is SGDLS and CDR2 is YYNGEE. V lost 4 bases to trimming and J lost 4 bases; unmatched junction nucleotides: 9. CDR3 in DNA: TGTGCCAGCAGCCCCAGACAGGGGCGTGGCACTGAAGCTTTCTTT. Amino acid sequence: CASSPRQGRGTEAFF.

This chain links TRBV19 with TRBJ2-7; 11 nucleotides align to TRBD1. V lost 6 bases, J lost 3 bases, and 7 bases stayed unmatched. In germline, CDR1 is LNHDA, CDR2 SQIVND (reference sequence). The CDR3 is 15 residues long. This CDR3 is CASRLGGQGDYEQYF. DNA of the CDR3: TGTGCCAGTAGACTGGGGGGACAGGGGGACTACGAGCAGTACTTC.

This chain joins TRBV5-1 and TRBJ2-2; D ambiguous. The germline V and J ends were trimmed by 0 bases and 4 bases, with 10 bases remaining between them. This CDR3 spans 15 amino acids. Per the germline V gene, CDR1 is SGHRS and CDR2 is YFSETQ. DNA of the CDR3: TGCGCCAGCAGCTTGGCCCAGATTCGCACCGGGGAGCTGTTTTTT. It translates to CASSLAQIRTGELFF.

This rearrangement joins TRBV19 to TRBJ1-2, with D tentatively TRBD1 (6 bases). Germline lookup yields CDR1 LNHDA and CDR2 SQIVND (reference sequence). The CDR3 totals 15 residues. V lost 9 bases to trimming and J lost 2 bases, with 19 bases between them. DNA of the CDR3: TGTGCCAGCGCTAGAGACAGGTCCCGCAACTATGGCTACACCTTC. Translated: CASARDRSRNYGYTF.

With regard to this clone: Different DNA sequences within this sample yield the same CDR3. V and J are TRBV29-1 and TRBJ2-6; tentative D call: TRBD1 (5 bases). V was pared by 6 bases and J by 0 bases, with 6 bases between. The CDR3 extends over 13 amino acids. Looked up from germline, CDR1 is SQVTM and CDR2 is ANQGSEA. CDR3 region: CSVDSSGANVLTF. In nucleotides, the CDR3 is TGCAGCGTAGACAGCTCTGGGGCCAACGTCCTGACTTTC.

The chain recombines TRBV14 with TRBJ1-1; maybe TRBD1 (5 bases). CDR1 SGHDN and CDR2 FVKESK come from the germline V gene. The V gene lost 4 bases and the J gene lost 0 bases, with 6 bases spanning the gap. There are 13 residues in the CDR3. CDR3 DNA: TGTGCCAGCAGCCCAGGGATGAACACTGAAGCTTTCTTT. This translates into CASSPGMNTEAFF.

The J gene is TRBJ2-2, the V gene TRBV5-6, with 10 bases aligning to TRBD1. Looked up from germline, CDR1 is SGHDT and CDR2 is YYEEEE. This CDR3 contains 17 residues. The V gene end was trimmed by 4 bases and the J gene end by 6 bases; junction bases not matched to a gene: 12. The CDR3 spells CASSVFRDRGEPGELFF. CDR3 nucleotide sequence: TGTGCCAGCAGCGTTTTCCGGGACAGGGGCGAACCCGGGGAGCTGTTTTTT. The full variable domain, completed using reference TRBV5-6 and TRBJ2-2, is DAGVTQSPTHLIKTRGQQVTLRCSPKSGHDTVSWYQQALGQGPQFIFQYYEEEERQRGNFPDRFSGHQFPNYSSELNVNALLLGDSALYLCASSVFRDRGEPGELFFGEGSRLTVL.

This clone was picked up a small number of times. The chain joins TRBV14 to TRBJ1-2; D call uncertain. The V end lost 2 bases, the J end lost 4 bases, and 8 bases lay between the germline ends. This CDR3 comprises 13 residues. Germline V lookup: CDR1 SGHDN, CDR2 FVKESK. CDR3 sequence: CASSQFRLYGYTF. The CDR3 nucleotides are TGTGCCAGCAGCCAATTTCGACTCTATGGCTACACCTTC.

This clone was detected only a few times. V and J are TRBV5-8 and TRBJ1-4; 12 nucleotides line up with TRBD1. Germline CDR1 and CDR2: SGHTS and YDEGEE. The CDR3 is made up of 16 amino acids. V dropped 4 bases and J dropped 8; count of bases not matched to a gene: 9. This CDR3 is CASSQDFGTGGEKLFF. The CDR3 DNA reads TGTGCCAGCAGCCAAGATTTTGGGACAGGGGGCGAAAAACTGTTTTTT.

This clone was recorded only once. V usage is TRBV6-1 and J usage is TRBJ2-5, with D possibly being TRBD1 (6 bases). Trimming removed 3 bases from V and 0 bases from J, with 8 bases in between. Per germline, CDR1 MNHNS and CDR2 SASEGT. The CDR3 spans 14 residues. This CDR3 reads CASSDDRNQETQYF. CDR3 coding DNA: TGTGCCAGCAGTGACGACAGGAACCAAGAGACCCAGTACTTC.

This clone was observed a single time. The rearrangement joins TRBV19 to TRBJ2-5; 7 bases line up with TRBD2. The end of the DNA is better explained by TRBJ2-7, so the J call may be wrong. Germline values: CDR1 LNHDA, CDR2 SQIVND (reference sequence). This CDR3 region has 14 residues. CDR3 in DNA: TGTGCCAGTGCGGGGGAGGAAAGCTCCTACGAGCAGTACTTC. Protein: CASAGEESSYEQYF.

This clone was detected a few times. The V call is TRBV30, the J call TRBJ1-5; 8 bases agree with TRBD1. V trimming: 4 bases; J trimming: 3 bases; junction bases outside the gene matches: 5. Germline V gives CDR1 GTSNPN, CDR2 SVGIG (reference sequence). This CDR3 contains 14 residues. The CDR3 is CAWTTGEANQPQHF. The CDR3 bases are TGTGCCTGGACGACAGGGGAGGCCAATCAGCCCCAGCATTTT. Based on the CDR3 plus reference TRBV30 and TRBJ1-5, the full variable domain is SQTIHQWPATLVQPVGSPLSLECTVEGTSNPNLYWYRQAAGRGLQLLFYSVGIGQISSEVPQNLSASRPQDRQFILSSKKLLLSDSGFYLCAWTTGEANQPQHFGDGTRLSIL.

In DNA, the CDR3 is TGTGCCAGCAGCTTAGACTACCGGGACTACAGCACAGATACGCAGTATTTT. It translates to CASSLDYRDYSTDTQYF. The chain has TRBV11-2 and TRBJ2-3, with 7 bases matching TRBD2. The CDR3 runs to 17 residues. Germline assignment: CDR1 SGHAT and CDR2 FQNNGV. J lost 0 bases, V lost 0 bases, and 6 bases had no gene match. Drawing the rest from reference TRBV11-2 and TRBJ2-3, the complete variable domain is EAGVAQSPRYKIIEKRQSVAFWCNPISGHATLYWYQQILGQGPKLLIQFQNNGVVDDSQLPKDRFSAERLKGVDSTLKIQPAKLEDSAVYLCASSLDYRDYSTDTQYFGPGTRLTVL.

The chain combines TRBV11-2 with TRBJ1-2; D ambiguous. This CDR3 has 13 amino acids. From germline, CDR1 is SGHAT and CDR2 FQNNGV. V shed 6 bases and J shed 5 bases, with 13 bases lying between them. Written as DNA, the CDR3 is TGTGCCAGCAGTGCCAATCGGGTGTATGGCTACACCTTC. It codes for CASSANRVYGYTF.

The chain has TRBV7-2 and TRBJ1-4; D perhaps matches TRBD1 (5 bases). The V and J ends lost 1 base and 7 bases respectively, with 13 bases between them. This CDR3 contains 15 residues. Looked up from germline, CDR1 is SGHTA and CDR2 is FQGNSA. CDR3 in amino acids: CASSLVGGEGEKLFF. Here the CDR3 DNA reads TGTGCCAGCAGCTTAGTTGGGGGGGAGGGTGAAAAACTGTTTTTT.

The CDR3 sequence: CASSIVGTGVNQPQHF. Here the CDR3 DNA reads TGTGCCAGTAGTATAGTCGGGACAGGGGTTAATCAGCCCCAGCATTTT. The chain employs TRBV19 and TRBJ1-5; TRBD1 matches at 10 bases. The CDR3 length is 16 residues. The V gene end was trimmed by 1 base and the J gene end by 4 bases; junction bases not matched to a gene: 4. From germline, CDR1 is LNHDA and CDR2 SQIVND (reference sequence).

This clone has just one count. The chain links TRBV14 to TRBJ2-4, with D maybe TRBD1 (6 bases). The germline CDR1 and CDR2 sequences are SGHDN and FVKESK. The CDR3 loop spans 16 amino acids. The ends were cut back, 1 base at V and 8 bases at J, with 18 bases in the middle. CDR3 in amino acids: CASSQVLPGVEDIQYF. The CDR3 region has the DNA TGTGCCAGCAGCCAAGTTCTACCAGGGGTCGAGGACATTCAGTACTTC.

The V and J genes are TRBV5-1 and TRBJ2-1, with D perhaps TRBD2 (7 bases). V was shortened by 4 bases and J by 5 bases, with 19 bases between the two germline ends. From germline, CDR1 is SGHRS and CDR2 YFSETQ. CDR3 length: 16 residues. The CDR3 nucleotides read TGCGCCAGCAGCGCGGGTCGGGGGGCCCTCGACAATGAGCAGTTCTTC. Its translation: CASSAGRGALDNEQFF. Full variable domain (missing parts from reference TRBV5-1 and TRBJ2-1): KAGVTQTPRYLIKTRGQQVTLSCSPISGHRSVSWYQQTPGQGLQFLFEYFSETQRNKGNFPGRFSGRQFSNSRSEMNVSTLELGDSALYLCASSAGRGALDNEQFFGPGTRLTVL.